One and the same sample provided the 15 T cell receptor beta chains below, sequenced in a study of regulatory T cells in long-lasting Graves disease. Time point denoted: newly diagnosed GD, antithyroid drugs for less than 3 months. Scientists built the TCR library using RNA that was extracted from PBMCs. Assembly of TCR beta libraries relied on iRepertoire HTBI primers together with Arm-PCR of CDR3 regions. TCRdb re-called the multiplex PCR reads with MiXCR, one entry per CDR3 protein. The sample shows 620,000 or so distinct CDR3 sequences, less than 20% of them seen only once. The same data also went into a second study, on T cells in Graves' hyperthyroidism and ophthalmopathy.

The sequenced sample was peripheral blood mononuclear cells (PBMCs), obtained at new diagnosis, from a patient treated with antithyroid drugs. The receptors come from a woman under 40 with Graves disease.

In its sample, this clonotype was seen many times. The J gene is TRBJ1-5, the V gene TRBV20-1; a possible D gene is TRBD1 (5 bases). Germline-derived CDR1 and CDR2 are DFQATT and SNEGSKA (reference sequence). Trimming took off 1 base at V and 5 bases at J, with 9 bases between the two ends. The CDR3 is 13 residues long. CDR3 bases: TGCAGTGCTAGAGGGGGCGGGGATCAGCCCCAGCATTTT. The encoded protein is CSARGGGDQPQHF.

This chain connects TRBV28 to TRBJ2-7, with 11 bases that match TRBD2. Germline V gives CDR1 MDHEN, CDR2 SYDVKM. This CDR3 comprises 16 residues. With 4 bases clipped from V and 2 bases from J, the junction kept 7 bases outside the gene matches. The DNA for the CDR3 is TGTGCCAGCAGTTCCCGCCTTAGCGGGAGGGCCTACGAGCAGTACTTC. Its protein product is CASSSRLSGRAYEQYF.

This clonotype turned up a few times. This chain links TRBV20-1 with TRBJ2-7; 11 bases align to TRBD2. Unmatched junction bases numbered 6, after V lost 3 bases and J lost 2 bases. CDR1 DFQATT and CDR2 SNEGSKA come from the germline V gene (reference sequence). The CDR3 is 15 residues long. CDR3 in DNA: TGCAGTGCTAGCCCCGGGACTAGCGGAGCCTACGAGCAGTACTTC. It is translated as CSASPGTSGAYEQYF.

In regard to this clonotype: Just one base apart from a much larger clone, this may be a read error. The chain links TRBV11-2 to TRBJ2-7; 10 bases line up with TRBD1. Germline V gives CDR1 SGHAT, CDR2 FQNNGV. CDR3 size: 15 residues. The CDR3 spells CAGSDAGTGEYEQYF. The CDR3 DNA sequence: TGTGCCGGCAGCGACGCCGGGACAGGGGAATACGAGCAGTACTTC.

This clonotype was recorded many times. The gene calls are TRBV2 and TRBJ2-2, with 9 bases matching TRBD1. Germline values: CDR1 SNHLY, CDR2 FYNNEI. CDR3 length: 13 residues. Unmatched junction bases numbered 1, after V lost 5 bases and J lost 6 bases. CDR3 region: CASSTGGPGELFF. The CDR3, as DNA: TGTGCCAGCAGTACAGGGGGCCCCGGGGAGCTGTTTTTT. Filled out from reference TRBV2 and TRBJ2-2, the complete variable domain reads EPEVTQTPSHQVTQMGQEVILRCVPISNHLYFYWYRQILGQKVEFLVSFYNNEISEKSEIFDDQFSVERPDGSNFTLKIRSTKLEDSAMYFCASSTGGPGELFFGEGSRLTVL.

As DNA, the CDR3 is TGTGCCAGCAGCCTGGCGGGAGTGGGGGATACGCAGTATTTT. As protein: CASSLAGVGDTQYF. The V gene is TRBV5-4, the J gene TRBJ2-3; 7 nucleotides match TRBD2. With 4 bases clipped from V and 6 bases from J, the junction kept 8 bases outside the gene matches. This CDR3 region has 14 residues. Per germline, CDR1 SGHNT and CDR2 YYREEE (reference sequence).

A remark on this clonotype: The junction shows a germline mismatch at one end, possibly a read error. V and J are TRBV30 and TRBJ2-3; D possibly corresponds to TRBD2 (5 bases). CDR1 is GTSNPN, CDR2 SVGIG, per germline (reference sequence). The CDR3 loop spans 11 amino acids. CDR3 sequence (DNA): TGTGCCTGGAGATCGGGGTCGTCGCATTATTTT. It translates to CAWRSGSSHYF. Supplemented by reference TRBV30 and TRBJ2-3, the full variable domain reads SQTIHQWPATLVQPVGSPLSLECTVEGTSNPNLYWYRQAAGRGLQLLFYSVGIGQISSEVPQNLSASRPQDRQFILSSKKLLLSDSGFYLCAWRSGSSHYFGPGTRLTVL.

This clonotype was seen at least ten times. The CDR3 nucleotides read TGTGCCAGCGGGGGTGTCGGAGGTCTCGATGAGCAGTTCTTC. The encoded protein is CASGGVGGLDEQFF. V gene TRBV2 combines with J gene TRBJ2-1, with D tentatively TRBD1 or TRBD2 (5 bases each). Germline CDR1 reads SNHLY; CDR2 reads FYNNEI. This CDR3 is 14 amino acids long. Trimming shortened V by 8 bases and J by 8 bases, and 19 bases separated the two germline ends.

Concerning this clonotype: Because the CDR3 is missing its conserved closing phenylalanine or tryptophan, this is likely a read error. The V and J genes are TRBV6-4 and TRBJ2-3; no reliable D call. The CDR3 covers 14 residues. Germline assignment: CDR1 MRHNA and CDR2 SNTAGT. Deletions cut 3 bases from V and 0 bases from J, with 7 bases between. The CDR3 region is CASSEAASTDTQYS. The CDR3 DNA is TGTGCCAGCAGTGAGGCGGCTAGCACAGATACGCAGTATTCT.

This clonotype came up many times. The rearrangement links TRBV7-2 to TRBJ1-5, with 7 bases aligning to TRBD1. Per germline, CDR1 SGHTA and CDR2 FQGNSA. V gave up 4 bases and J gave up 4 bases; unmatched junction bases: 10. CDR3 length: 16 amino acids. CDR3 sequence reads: CASSSAGTAGNQPQHF. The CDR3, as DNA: TGTGCCAGCAGCTCAGCCGGGACAGCGGGAAATCAGCCCCAGCATTTT. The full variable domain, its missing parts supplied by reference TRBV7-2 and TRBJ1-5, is GAGVSQSPSNKVTEKGKDVELRCDPISGHTALYWYRQSLGQGLEFLIYFQGNSAPDKSGLPSDRFSAERTGGSVSTLTIQRTQQEDSAVYLCASSSAGTAGNQPQHFGDGTRLSIL.

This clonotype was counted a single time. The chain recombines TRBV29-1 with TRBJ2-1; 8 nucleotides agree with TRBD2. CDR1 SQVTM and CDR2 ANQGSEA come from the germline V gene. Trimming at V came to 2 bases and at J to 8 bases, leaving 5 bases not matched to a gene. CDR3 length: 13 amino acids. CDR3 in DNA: TGCAGCGTTGAACAAGGGACTAGTGATGAGCAGTTCTTC. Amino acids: CSVEQGTSDEQFF.

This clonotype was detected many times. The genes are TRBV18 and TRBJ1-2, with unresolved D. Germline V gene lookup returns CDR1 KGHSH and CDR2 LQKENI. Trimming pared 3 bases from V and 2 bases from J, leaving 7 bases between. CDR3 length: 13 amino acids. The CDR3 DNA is TGTGCCAGCTCACCCCCGATGAACTATGGCTACACCTTC. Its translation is CASSPPMNYGYTF. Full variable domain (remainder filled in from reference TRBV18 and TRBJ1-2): NAGVMQNPRHLVRRRGQEARLRCSPMKGHSHVYWYRQLPEEGLKFMVYLQKENIIDESGMPKERFSAEFPKEGPSILRIQQVVRGDSAAYFCASSPPMNYGYTFGSGTRLTVV.

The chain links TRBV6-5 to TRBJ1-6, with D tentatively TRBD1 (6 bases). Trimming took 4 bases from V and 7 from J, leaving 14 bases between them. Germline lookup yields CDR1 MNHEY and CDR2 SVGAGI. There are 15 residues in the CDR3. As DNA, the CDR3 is TGTGCCAGCAGTTTCGATGACAGGACCAATTCACCCCTCCACTTT. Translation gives CASSFDDRTNSPLHF.

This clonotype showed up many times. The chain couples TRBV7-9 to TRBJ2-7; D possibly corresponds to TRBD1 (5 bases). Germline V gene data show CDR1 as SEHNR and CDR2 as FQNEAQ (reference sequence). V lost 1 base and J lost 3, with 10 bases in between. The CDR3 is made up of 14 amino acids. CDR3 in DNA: TGTGCCAGCAGCTTAGATTTGGGGCGCTACGAGCAGTACTTC. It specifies CASSLDLGRYEQYF.

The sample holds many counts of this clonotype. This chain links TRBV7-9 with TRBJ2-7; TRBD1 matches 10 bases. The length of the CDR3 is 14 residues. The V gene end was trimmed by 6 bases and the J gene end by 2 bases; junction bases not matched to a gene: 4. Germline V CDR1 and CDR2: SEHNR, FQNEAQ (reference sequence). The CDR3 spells CASSLTGGAYEQYF. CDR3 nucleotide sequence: TGTGCCAGCAGTTTGACAGGGGGCGCCTACGAGCAGTACTTC.